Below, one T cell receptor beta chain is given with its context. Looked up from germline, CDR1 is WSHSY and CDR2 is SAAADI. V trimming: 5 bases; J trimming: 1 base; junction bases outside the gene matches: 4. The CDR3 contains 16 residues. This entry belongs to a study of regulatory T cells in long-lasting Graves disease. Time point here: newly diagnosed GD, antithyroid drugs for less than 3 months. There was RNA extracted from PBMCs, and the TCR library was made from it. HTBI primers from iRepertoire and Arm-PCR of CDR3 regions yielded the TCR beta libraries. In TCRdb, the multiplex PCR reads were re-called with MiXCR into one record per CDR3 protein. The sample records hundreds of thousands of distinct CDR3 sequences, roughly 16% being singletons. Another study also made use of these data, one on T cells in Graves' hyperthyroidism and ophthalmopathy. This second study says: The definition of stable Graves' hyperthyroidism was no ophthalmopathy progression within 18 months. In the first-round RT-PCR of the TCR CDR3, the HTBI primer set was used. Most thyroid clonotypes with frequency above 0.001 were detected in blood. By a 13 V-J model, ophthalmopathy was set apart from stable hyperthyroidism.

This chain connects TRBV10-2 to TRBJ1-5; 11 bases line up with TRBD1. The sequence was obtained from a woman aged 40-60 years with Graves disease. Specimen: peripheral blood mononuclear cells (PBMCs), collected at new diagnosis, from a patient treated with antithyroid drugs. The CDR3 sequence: CASSTDRGQSNQPQHF. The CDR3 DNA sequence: TGCGCCAGCAGTACGGACAGGGGGCAAAGCAATCAGCCCCAGCATTTT.